These 20 T cell receptor beta chains originate from one sample sequenced in a study of blood T cell repertoires in COVID-19. Clones were sequenced by immunoSEQ multiplex PCR, and TCRdb holds only the in-frame ones, with some missing. Among about 150,000 clones, over 60% were seen once, and the ten largest hold around 1.7%. Sequences were obtained from peripheral blood. The receptors derive from a man older than 75 with acute or convalescent COVID-19.

This clone occurred a few times. V is TRBV5-5 and J is TRBJ1-2; a possible D gene is TRBD1 (6 bases). The CDR3 is 16 amino acids. V was clipped by 5 bases and J by 0 bases, with 17 bases between them. The germline gives CDR1 SGHKS, CDR2 YYEKEE (reference sequence). For the CDR3, the DNA is TGTGCCAGCAGAGCACCTGGACAGCTAGCTAACTATGGCTACACCTTC. Protein sequence: CASRAPGQLANYGYTF. Variable domain in full (rest from reference TRBV5-5 and TRBJ1-2): DAGVTQSPTHLIKTRGQQVTLRCSPISGHKSVSWYQQVLGQGPQFIFQYYEKEERGRGNFPDRFSARQFPNYSSELNVNALLLGDSALYLCASRAPGQLANYGYTFGSGTRLTVV.

The rearrangement joins TRBV7-9 to TRBJ1-6; TRBD1 matches 9 bases. J lost 7 bases, V lost 2 bases, and 3 bases had no gene match. The germline CDR1 and CDR2 sequences are SEHNR and FQNEAQ (reference sequence). The CDR3 contains 15 residues. The CDR3 sequence is CASSLQTGGNSPLHF. CDR3 DNA: TGTGCCAGCAGCTTACAGACAGGGGGAAATTCACCCCTCCACTTT.

This clone has more than one count but fewer than ten. This chain connects TRBV20-1 to TRBJ1-2; 11 positions match TRBD1. Germline loops: CDR1 DFQATT, CDR2 SNEGSKA (reference sequence). CDR3 length: 13 residues. With 3 bases clipped from V and 4 bases from J, the junction kept 1 base outside the gene matches. The CDR3 reads CSASGTGGYGYTF. The DNA of the CDR3 is TGCAGTGCTAGTGGGACAGGGGGCTATGGCTACACCTTC.

This sequence joins TRBV30 and TRBJ1-1, with 7 bases matching TRBD1. The ends lost 6 bases at V and 0 bases at J; junction bases unmatched: 4. This CDR3 has 13 residues. The germline V gene has CDR1 GTSNPN and CDR2 SVGIG (reference sequence). DNA of the CDR3: TGTGCCTGCCGGGGACAGATGAACACTGAAGCTTTCTTT. It is translated as CACRGQMNTEAFF.

This clone was counted a single time. The chain joins TRBV18 to TRBJ1-1; the match to TRBD1 covers 7 bases. Trimming removed 8 bases from V and 1 base from J; junction bases left unmatched: 7. Germline V gives CDR1 KGHSH, CDR2 LQKENI. The CDR3 length is 14 residues. This CDR3 reads CASATGAGNTEAFF. CDR3 sequence (DNA): TGTGCCAGCGCCACAGGGGCGGGGAACACTGAAGCTTTCTTT.

The J gene is TRBJ1-1, the V gene TRBV5-6; the match to TRBD1 covers 8 bases. The V gene's germline CDR1 is SGHDT and CDR2 YYEEEE. V shed 4 bases, J shed 3 bases, and the junction held 8 bases outside the gene matches. There are 15 residues in the CDR3. The CDR3, as DNA: TGTGCCAGCAGCACGACAGGGGTCGGGGACACTGAAGCTTTCTTT. As protein: CASSTTGVGDTEAFF.

This chain uses TRBV11-3 with TRBJ2-1; 9 nucleotides line up with TRBD2. This CDR3 spans 17 amino acids. With 0 bases clipped from V and 6 bases from J, the junction kept 9 bases outside the gene matches. CDR1 and CDR2 from the germline V gene are SGHNT and YENEEA. Written as DNA, the CDR3 is TGTGCCAGCAGCTTAGACCCAATGGGGACTAGCACCAATGAGCAGTTCTTC. It codes for CASSLDPMGTSTNEQFF.

The rearrangement joins TRBV7-2 to TRBJ2-7; 9 bases fit TRBD2. Trimming cost V 3 bases and J 0 bases; bases outside gene matches: 6. This CDR3 spans 16 amino acids. The germline V gene encodes CDR1 SGHTA and CDR2 FQGNSA. This CDR3 reads CASSLERGASSYEQYF. Written as DNA, the CDR3 is TGTGCCAGCAGCTTGGAGCGGGGGGCAAGCTCCTACGAGCAGTACTTC. Full variable domain (rest looked up from reference TRBV7-2 and TRBJ2-7): GAGVSQSPSNKVTEKGKDVELRCDPISGHTALYWYRQSLGQGLEFLIYFQGNSAPDKSGLPSDRFSAERTGGSVSTLTIQRTQQEDSAVYLCASSLERGASSYEQYFGPGTRLTVT.

CDR3 DNA sequence: TGTGCCAGCAGCCAGGACCGGGGCCAAGAGACCCAGTACTTC. Its translation: CASSQDRGQETQYF. This chain joins TRBV4-2 and TRBJ2-5, with D maybe TRBD2 (5 bases). The CDR3 has 14 amino acids. From germline, CDR1 is LGHNA and CDR2 YNFKEQ. Between the trimmed V and J ends, which lost 3 bases and 1 base, there was a span of 9 bases.

This chain joins TRBV5-1 and TRBJ2-7, with TRBD2 matching 9 bases. In germline, CDR1 is SGHRS, CDR2 YFSETQ. The trim removed 0 bases at V and 6 bases at J, leaving 7 bases unmatched. The CDR3 is 15 amino acids. CDR3 in DNA: TGCGCCAGCAGCTTGGGTTTTAGCGGGGGCTCCGAGCAGTACTTC. Translating it yields CASSLGFSGGSEQYF.

The rearrangement uses TRBV6-2 or TRBV6-3 and TRBJ2-7, with 7 bases identical to TRBD2. Germline CDR1 is MNHEY and CDR2 is SVGEGT. V lost 4 bases to trimming and J lost 4 bases; unmatched junction nucleotides: 4. The CDR3 covers 13 residues. The CDR3 DNA is TGTGCCAGCAGTTCGTCGGGGGGTTACGAGCAGTACTTC. Its translation: CASSSSGGYEQYF.

The chain employs TRBV7-2 and TRBJ1-1, with a weak D call TRBD1 (5 bases). The CDR3 is 15 amino acids. Trimming took off 4 bases at V and 1 base at J, with 13 bases between the two ends. Germline lookup yields CDR1 SGHTA and CDR2 FQGNSA. Here the CDR3 reads CASSSGGRRNTEAFF. The DNA for the CDR3 is TGTGCCAGCAGCTCGGGGGGACGGCGGAACACTGAAGCTTTCTTT.

V gene TRBV7-3 combines with J gene TRBJ2-7; TRBD2 aligns across 7 bases. This CDR3 contains 13 residues. Trimming cost V 6 bases and J 4 bases; bases outside gene matches: 6. Germline V gives CDR1 SGHTA, CDR2 FQGTGA. The CDR3: CASSPGGLYEQYF. The CDR3 DNA is TGTGCCAGCAGTCCCGGGGGGTTATACGAGCAGTACTTC.

CDR3 loop: CASTPTSGGHNEQFF. The CDR3 bases are TGTGCCAGCACCCCCACTAGCGGGGGTCACAATGAGCAGTTCTTC. The chain recombines TRBV6-5 with TRBJ2-1, with 11 bases fitting TRBD2. In germline, CDR1 is MNHEY, CDR2 SVGAGI. The CDR3 spans 15 residues. With 7 bases clipped from V and 5 bases from J, the junction kept 7 bases outside the gene matches.

This clone was detected only a few times. The chain has TRBV6-5 and TRBJ1-5; 8 nucleotides line up with TRBD1. Germline V gene data show CDR1 as MNHEY and CDR2 as SVGAGI. V was clipped by 6 bases and J by 6 bases; unmatched bases: 10. CDR3 length equals 15 residues. The CDR3 coding sequence is TGTGCCAGCAGGGGACAGGCCTCCTCGAGTCAGCCCCAGCATTTT. Translation gives CASRGQASSSQPQHF.

V and J are TRBV9 and TRBJ1-1, with 8 bases identical to TRBD1. From germline, CDR1 is SGDLS and CDR2 YYNGEE. V trimming: 1 base; J trimming: 4 bases; junction bases outside the gene matches: 15. CDR3 length equals 18 residues. The CDR3 DNA reads TGTGCCAGCAGCGTAACGACAGGGGCGATCTCAAGGGGCACTGAAGCTTTCTTT. It is translated as CASSVTTGAISRGTEAFF.

The chain uses TRBV11-3 and TRBJ2-2; TRBD2 matches at 8 bases. V was clipped by 2 bases and J by 4 bases; unmatched bases: 9. This CDR3 is 17 amino acids long. Germline CDR1 and CDR2: SGHNT and YENEEA. The CDR3 protein is CASSLRSGGVGTGELFF. CDR3 DNA: TGTGCCAGCAGCTTACGCTCCGGGGGGGTCGGCACCGGGGAGCTGTTTTTT.

Turning to this clone: A clone one base away is much larger, so this may be a read error. The chain uses TRBV15 and TRBJ1-2, with unresolved D. This CDR3 has 14 amino acids. V was trimmed by 4 bases and J by 4 bases, leaving 13 bases between them. From germline, CDR1 is LNHNV and CDR2 YYDKDF (reference sequence). CDR3 DNA sequence: TGTGCCACCAGCAAAGAAAGGAGCATCTATGGCTACACCTTC. Translated: CATSKERSIYGYTF.

This clone was seen only once. This chain links TRBV7-9 with TRBJ2-5; a possible D gene is TRBD2 (5 bases). CDR1 SEHNR and CDR2 FQNEAQ come from the germline V gene (reference sequence). CDR3 length equals 13 residues. Trimming removed 1 base from V and 7 bases from J, with 10 bases in between. The CDR3 region has the DNA TGTGCCAGCAGCTTAGGCAGTGAGGGGACCCAGTACTTC. Translation gives CASSLGSEGTQYF.

The genes are TRBV24-1 and TRBJ2-7; TRBD2 is a possible D gene (6 bases). The CDR3 is 13 amino acids. Looked up from germline, CDR1 is KGHDR and CDR2 is SFDVKD. The CDR3 DNA sequence: TGTGCACCCCCGGGGAGGTTTACCTACGAGCAGTACGTC. It specifies CAPPGRFTYEQYV.